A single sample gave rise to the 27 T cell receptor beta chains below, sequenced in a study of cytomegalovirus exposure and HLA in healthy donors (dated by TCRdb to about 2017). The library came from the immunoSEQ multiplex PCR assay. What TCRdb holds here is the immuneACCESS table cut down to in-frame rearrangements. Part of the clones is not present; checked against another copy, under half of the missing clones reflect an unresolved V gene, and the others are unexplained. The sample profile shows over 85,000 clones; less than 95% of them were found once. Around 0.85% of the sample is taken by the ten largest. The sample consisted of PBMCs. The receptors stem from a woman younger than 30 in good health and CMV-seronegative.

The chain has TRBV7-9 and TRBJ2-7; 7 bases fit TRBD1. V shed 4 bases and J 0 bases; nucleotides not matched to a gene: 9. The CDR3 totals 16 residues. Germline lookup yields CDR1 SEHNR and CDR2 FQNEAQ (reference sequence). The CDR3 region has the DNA TGTGCCAGCAGCTCAACCGGGACAGAATACTCCTACGAGCAGTACTTC. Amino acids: CASSSTGTEYSYEQYF.

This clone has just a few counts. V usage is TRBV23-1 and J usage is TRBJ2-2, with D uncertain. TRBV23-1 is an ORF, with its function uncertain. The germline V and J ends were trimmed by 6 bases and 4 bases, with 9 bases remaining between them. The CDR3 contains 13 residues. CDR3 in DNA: TGCGCCAGCAGGCGACACATCACCGGGGAGCTGTTTTTT. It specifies CASRRHITGELFF.

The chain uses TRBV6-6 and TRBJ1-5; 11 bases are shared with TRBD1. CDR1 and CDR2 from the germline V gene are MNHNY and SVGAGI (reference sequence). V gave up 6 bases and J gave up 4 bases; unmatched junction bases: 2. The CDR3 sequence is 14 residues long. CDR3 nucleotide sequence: TGTGCCAGCAGGGGACAGGGGGTAAATCAGCCCCAGCATTTT. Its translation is CASRGQGVNQPQHF.

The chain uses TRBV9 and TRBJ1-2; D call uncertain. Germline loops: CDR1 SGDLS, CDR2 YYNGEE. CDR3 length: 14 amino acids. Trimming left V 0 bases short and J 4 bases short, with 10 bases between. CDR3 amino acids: CASSVAPEGYGYTF. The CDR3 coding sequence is TGTGCCAGCAGCGTAGCCCCAGAGGGCTATGGCTACACCTTC.

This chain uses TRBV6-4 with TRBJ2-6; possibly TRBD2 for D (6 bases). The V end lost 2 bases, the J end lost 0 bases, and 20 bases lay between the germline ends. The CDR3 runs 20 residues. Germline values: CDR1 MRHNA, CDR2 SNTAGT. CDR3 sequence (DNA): TGTGCCAGCAGTGACCCGCCCGTGATAGCGGCCTACTCTGGGGCCAACGTCCTGACTTTC. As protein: CASSDPPVIAAYSGANVLTF.

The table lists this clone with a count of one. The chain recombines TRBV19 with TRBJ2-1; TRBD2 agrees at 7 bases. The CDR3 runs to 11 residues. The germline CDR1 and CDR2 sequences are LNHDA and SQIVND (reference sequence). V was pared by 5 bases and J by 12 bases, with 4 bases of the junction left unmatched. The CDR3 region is CASSLPGGQFF. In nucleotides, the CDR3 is TGTGCCAGTAGTCTCCCGGGGGGGCAGTTCTTC.

The CDR3 loop reads CASSLAGREGAFF. The CDR3 bases are TGTGCCAGCAGCTTAGCGGGTCGGGAGGGAGCTTTCTTT. The chain joins TRBV7-9 to TRBJ1-1; D gene uncertain. The CDR3 spans 13 residues. Deletions cut 0 bases from V and 10 bases from J, with 12 bases between. Germline V gene data show CDR1 as SEHNR and CDR2 as FQNEAQ (reference sequence).

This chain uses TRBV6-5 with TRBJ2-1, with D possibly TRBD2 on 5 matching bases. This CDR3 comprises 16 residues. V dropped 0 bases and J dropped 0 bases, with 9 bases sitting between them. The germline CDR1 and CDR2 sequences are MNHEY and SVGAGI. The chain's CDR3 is CASSYSSASSYNEQFF. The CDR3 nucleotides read TGTGCCAGCAGTTACTCTAGCGCGAGCTCCTACAATGAGCAGTTCTTC.

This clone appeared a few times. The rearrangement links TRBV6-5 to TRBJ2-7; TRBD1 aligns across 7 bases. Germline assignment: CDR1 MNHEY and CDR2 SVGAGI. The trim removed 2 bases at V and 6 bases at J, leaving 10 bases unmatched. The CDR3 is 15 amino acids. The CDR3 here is CASSYPGPGGSEQYF. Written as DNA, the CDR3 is TGTGCCAGCAGTTACCCCGGTCCAGGGGGATCCGAGCAGTACTTC.

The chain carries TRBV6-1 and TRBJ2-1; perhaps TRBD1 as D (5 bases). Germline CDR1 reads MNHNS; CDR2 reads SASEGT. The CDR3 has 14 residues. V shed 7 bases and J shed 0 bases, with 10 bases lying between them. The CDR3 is CASNRWSSYNEQFF. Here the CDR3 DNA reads TGTGCCAGCAACAGGTGGAGCTCCTACAATGAGCAGTTCTTC.

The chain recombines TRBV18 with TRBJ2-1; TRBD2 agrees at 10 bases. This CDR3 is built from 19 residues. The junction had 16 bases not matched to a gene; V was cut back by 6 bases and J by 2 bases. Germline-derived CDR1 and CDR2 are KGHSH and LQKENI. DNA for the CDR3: TGTGCCAGCTCCGCCGGGGCTAGCGGGAGTCCGGGCCCCTACAATGAGCAGTTCTTC. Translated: CASSAGASGSPGPYNEQFF.

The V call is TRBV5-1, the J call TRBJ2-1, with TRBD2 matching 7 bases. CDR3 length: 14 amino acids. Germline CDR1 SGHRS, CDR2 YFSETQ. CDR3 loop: CTSTGDYLYNEQFF. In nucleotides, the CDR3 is TGCACCTCGACTGGGGACTACCTATACAATGAGCAGTTCTTC.

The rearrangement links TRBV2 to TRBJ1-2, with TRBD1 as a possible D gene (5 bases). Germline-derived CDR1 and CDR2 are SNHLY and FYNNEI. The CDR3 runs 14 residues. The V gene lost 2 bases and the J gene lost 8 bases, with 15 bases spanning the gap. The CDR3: CASSEMQGGRGYTF. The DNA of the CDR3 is TGTGCCAGCAGTGAAATGCAGGGAGGTAGGGGCTACACCTTC.

CDR3 sequence: CASSLEGTNTEAFF. DNA of the CDR3: TGTGCCAGCTCACTGGAGGGCACGAACACTGAAGCTTTCTTT. The V and J genes are TRBV18 and TRBJ1-1; D call uncertain. Germline V CDR1 and CDR2: KGHSH, LQKENI. Between the trimmed V and J ends, which lost 4 bases and 1 base, there was a span of 10 bases. The CDR3 length is 14 residues.

CDR3 DNA sequence: TGTGCCAGCAGTGCCAGATCAATCGGGGATACGCAGTATTTT. Its protein is CASSARSIGDTQYF. The chain employs TRBV27 and TRBJ2-3; D not certain. The CDR3 loop spans 14 amino acids. Germline V gene sequence: CDR1 MNHEY, CDR2 SMNVEV (reference sequence). V was clipped by 5 bases and J by 6 bases, with 15 bases between them.

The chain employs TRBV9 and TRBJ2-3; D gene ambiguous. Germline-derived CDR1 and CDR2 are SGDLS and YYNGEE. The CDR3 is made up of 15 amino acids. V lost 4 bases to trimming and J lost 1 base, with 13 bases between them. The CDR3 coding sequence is TGTGCCAGCAGCCTAGGGATAGGAGGCACAGATACGCAGTATTTT. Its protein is CASSLGIGGTDTQYF.

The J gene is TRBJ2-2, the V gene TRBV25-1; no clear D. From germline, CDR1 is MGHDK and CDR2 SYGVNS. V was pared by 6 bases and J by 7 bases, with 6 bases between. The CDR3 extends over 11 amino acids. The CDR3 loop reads CASRALGELFF. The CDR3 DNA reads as TGTGCCAGCAGGGCCCTCGGGGAGCTGTTTTTT.

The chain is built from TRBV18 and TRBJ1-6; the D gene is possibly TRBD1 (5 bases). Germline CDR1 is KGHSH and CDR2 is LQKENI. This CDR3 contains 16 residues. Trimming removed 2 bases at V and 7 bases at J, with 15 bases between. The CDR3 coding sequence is TGTGCCAGCTCACCAACACCTCAGGGTGGAAATTCACCCCTCCACTTT. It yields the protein CASSPTPQGGNSPLHF.

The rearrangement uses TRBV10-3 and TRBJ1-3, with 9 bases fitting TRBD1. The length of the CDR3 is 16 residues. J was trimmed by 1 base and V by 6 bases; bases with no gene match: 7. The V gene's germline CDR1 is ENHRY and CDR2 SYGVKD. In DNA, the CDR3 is TGTGCCATCAGATCGGGACAGGGAGGATCTGGAAACACCATATATTTT. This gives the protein CAIRSGQGGSGNTIYF.

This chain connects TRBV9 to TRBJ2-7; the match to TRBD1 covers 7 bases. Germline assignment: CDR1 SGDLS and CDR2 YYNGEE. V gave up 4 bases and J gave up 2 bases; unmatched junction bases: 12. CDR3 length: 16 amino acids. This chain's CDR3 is CASSRTGDRPTYEQYF. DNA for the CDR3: TGTGCCAGCAGCCGTACCGGGGACAGACCGACCTACGAGCAGTACTTC.

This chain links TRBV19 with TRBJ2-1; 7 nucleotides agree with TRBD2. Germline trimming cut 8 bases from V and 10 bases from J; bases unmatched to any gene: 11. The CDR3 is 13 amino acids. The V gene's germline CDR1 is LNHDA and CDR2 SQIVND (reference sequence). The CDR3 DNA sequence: TGTGCCAGTCTTCAGCACGGCGGGAGCGAGCAGTTCTTC. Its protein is CASLQHGGSEQFF.

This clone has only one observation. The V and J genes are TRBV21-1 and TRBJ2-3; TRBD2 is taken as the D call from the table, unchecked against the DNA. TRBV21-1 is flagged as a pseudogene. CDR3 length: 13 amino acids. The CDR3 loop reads CASSKLVADTQYF. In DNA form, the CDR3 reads TGTGCCAGCAGCAAATTAGTCGCAGATACGCAGTATTTT.

This CDR3 reads CASSVGGRASNEQFF. The CDR3 DNA sequence: TGTGCCAGCAGCGTAGGCGGGAGGGCCTCCAATGAGCAGTTCTTC. The rearrangement joins TRBV9 to TRBJ2-1; TRBD2 matches 9 bases. The CDR3 consists of 15 residues. V trimming: 0 bases; J trimming: 6 bases; junction bases outside the gene matches: 4. Germline V gene sequence: CDR1 SGDLS, CDR2 YYNGEE.

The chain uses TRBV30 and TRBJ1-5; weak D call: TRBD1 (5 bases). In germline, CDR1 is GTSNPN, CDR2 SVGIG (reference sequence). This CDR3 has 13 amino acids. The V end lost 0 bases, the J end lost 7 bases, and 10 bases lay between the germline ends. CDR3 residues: CAWSVGGVQPQHF. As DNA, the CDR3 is TGTGCCTGGAGTGTCGGGGGGGTCCAGCCCCAGCATTTT.

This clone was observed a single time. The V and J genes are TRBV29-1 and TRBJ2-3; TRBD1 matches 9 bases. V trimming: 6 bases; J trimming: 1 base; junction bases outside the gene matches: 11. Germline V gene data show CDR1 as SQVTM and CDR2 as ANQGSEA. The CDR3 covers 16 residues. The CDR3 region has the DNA TGCAGCGTCGGAGATCCACGGACAGGGGGCACAGATACGCAGTATTTT. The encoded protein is CSVGDPRTGGTDTQYF.

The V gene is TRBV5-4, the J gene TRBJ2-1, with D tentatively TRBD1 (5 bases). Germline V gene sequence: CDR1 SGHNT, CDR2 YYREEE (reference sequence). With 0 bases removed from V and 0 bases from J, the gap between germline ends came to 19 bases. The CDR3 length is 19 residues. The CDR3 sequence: CASSLGAGLILSSYNEQFF. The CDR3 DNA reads TGTGCCAGCAGCTTGGGGGCAGGGCTGATTTTGAGCTCCTACAATGAGCAGTTCTTC.

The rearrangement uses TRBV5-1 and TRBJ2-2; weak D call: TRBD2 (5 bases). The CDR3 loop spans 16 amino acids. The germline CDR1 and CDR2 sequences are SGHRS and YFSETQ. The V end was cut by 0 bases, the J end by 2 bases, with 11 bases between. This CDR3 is CASSLAGVRNTGELFF. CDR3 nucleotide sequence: TGCGCCAGCAGCTTGGCCGGGGTACGAAACACCGGGGAGCTGTTTTTT.